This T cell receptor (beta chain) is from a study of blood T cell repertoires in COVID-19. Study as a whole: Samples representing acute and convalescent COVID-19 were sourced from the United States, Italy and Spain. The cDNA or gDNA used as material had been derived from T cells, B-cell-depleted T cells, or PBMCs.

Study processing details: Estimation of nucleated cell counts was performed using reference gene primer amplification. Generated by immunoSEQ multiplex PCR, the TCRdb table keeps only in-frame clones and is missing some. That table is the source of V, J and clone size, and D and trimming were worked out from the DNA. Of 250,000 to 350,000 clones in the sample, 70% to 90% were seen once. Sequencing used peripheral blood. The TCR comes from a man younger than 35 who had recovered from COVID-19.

CDR3 residues: CASSPGTDYGYTF. CDR3 nucleotides: TGTGCCAGCAGTCCTGGTACAGACTATGGCTACACCTTC. This chain uses TRBV11-2 with TRBJ1-2; no clear D gene. Germline loops: CDR1 SGHAT, CDR2 FQNNGV. Trimming shortened V by 6 bases and J by 3 bases, and 11 bases separated the two germline ends. This CDR3 region has 13 residues.